A single sample is the source of the 31 T cell receptor beta chains below, sequenced in a study of shared clonotypes between healthy human individuals (TCRdb year 2020). Library construction relied on the immunoSEQ multiplex PCR assay. Not all clones reach the TCRdb copy of this immuneACCESS table, which keeps in-frame sequences only. Checked studies attribute under half of the gap to unresolved V genes and leave the rest unexplained. For this sample the table gives 2 million or so clones, of which approximately 95% were detected only once. Together, the top ten hold roughly 1% of the sample. CD8 naive samples were obtained by positive selection for CCR7 among CD45RO-negative cells, yielding a CD45RA+CCR7+ population from which TemRA cells were excluded. The sequencing input was naive CD8+ T cells sorted from blood. The sample's cell subset or site label is to be understood as: CD45RA+CCR7+. These receptors originate from a man in his late teens or twenties in good health.

The V gene is TRBV30, the J gene TRBJ2-7; D is uncertain. CDR1 GTSNPN and CDR2 SVGIG come from the germline V gene (reference sequence). The germline V and J ends were trimmed by 7 bases and 4 bases, with 8 bases remaining between them. CDR3 size: 10 residues. The CDR3 spells CASGEYEQYF. The CDR3 coding sequence is TGTGCCTCCGGAGAGTACGAGCAGTACTTC.

Concerning this clone itself: Other DNA variants within this sample encode the same CDR3. The V and J genes are TRBV5-1 and TRBJ2-7; unclear D gene. The V gene lost 0 bases and the J gene lost 2 bases, with 6 bases spanning the gap. This CDR3 is built from 13 residues. CDR1 and CDR2 from the germline V gene are SGHRS and YFSETQ. For the CDR3, the DNA is TGCGCCAGCAGCTTGGGTCCAGCCTACGAGCAGTACTTC. Residues: CASSLGPAYEQYF.

The V gene is TRBV7-6, the J gene TRBJ2-1; perhaps TRBD2 as D (5 bases). Per the germline V gene, CDR1 is SGHVS and CDR2 is FNYEAQ. The CDR3 has 19 residues. V was clipped by 0 bases and J by 9 bases, with 27 bases between them. The CDR3 is CASSLAGEVGFPTGPEQFF. The DNA of the CDR3 is TGTGCCAGCAGCTTAGCCGGGGAAGTGGGTTTTCCGACTGGTCCTGAGCAGTTCTTC.

This clone was detected once. The chain employs TRBV21-1 and TRBJ2-2; no DNA check was done on the table's D call, TRBD2. TRBV21-1 is noted as a pseudogene. This CDR3 has 20 amino acids. CDR3 in DNA: TGTGCCAGCAGCAAAGTAGTCGCAGGGAGGTGGGGTTCGCCCACCGGGGAGCTGTTTTTT. This encodes CASSKVVAGRWGSPTGELFF.

V is TRBV5-1 and J is TRBJ2-7; maybe TRBD1 (5 bases). CDR1 is SGHRS, CDR2 YFSETQ, per germline. The V and J ends lost 2 bases and 3 bases respectively, with 12 bases between them. CDR3 length: 14 residues. CDR3 in amino acids: CASSFKDKYYEQYF. The CDR3 region has the DNA TGCGCCAGCAGCTTTAAGGACAAGTACTACGAGCAGTACTTC.

The chain employs TRBV30 and TRBJ2-2; 7 nucleotides line up with TRBD2. This CDR3 contains 16 residues. With 7 bases clipped from V and 4 bases from J, the junction kept 15 bases outside the gene matches. In germline, CDR1 is GTSNPN, CDR2 SVGIG (reference sequence). The CDR3: CAFGSPAGETTGELFF. For the CDR3, the DNA is TGTGCCTTTGGATCCCCGGCGGGAGAGACCACCGGGGAGCTGTTTTTT.

In its sample, this clone was seen once. V is TRBV25-1 and J is TRBJ1-6; D may be TRBD1 (6 bases). V was pared by 1 base and J by 7 bases, with 11 bases between. There are 15 residues in the CDR3. Germline-derived CDR1 and CDR2 are MGHDK and SYGVNS. CDR3 protein: CASSESPGANSPLHF. Here the CDR3 DNA reads TGTGCCAGCAGTGAATCCCCAGGGGCGAATTCACCCCTCCACTTT.

The CDR3: CASSYWQGEGELFF. In DNA form, the CDR3 reads TGTGCCAGCAGTTACTGGCAGGGGGAGGGGGAGCTGTTTTTT. The V call is TRBV6-5, the J call TRBJ2-2; 7 bases agree with TRBD1. The CDR3 runs 14 residues. Germline values: CDR1 MNHEY, CDR2 SVGAGI. V gave up 1 base and J gave up 8 bases; unmatched junction bases: 4.

Details on this clone: The identical CDR3 is also encoded by other nucleotide sequences in the sample. The rearrangement uses TRBV27 and TRBJ2-7; a weak D match, TRBD1 (5 bases). V lost 3 bases and J lost 5, with 8 bases in between. The CDR3 is 12 residues long. CDR1 is MNHEY, CDR2 SMNVEV, per germline (reference sequence). CDR3 coding DNA: TGTGCCAGCAGTTTGATAGGGGACGAGCAGTACTTC. Encoded protein: CASSLIGDEQYF.

The J gene is TRBJ1-2, the V gene TRBV12-2. TRBV12-2 is reported as a pseudogene. This CDR3 region has 12 residues. The CDR3 is CASRGREDGYTF. CDR3 in DNA: TGTGCAAGTCGGGGTCGCGAGGATGGCTACACCTTC.

Points on this clone: This may arise from a read error, as a much more abundant clone is one base away. V gene TRBV30 combines with J gene TRBJ1-1; D ambiguous. The V and J ends lost 8 bases and 11 bases respectively, with 18 bases between them. Germline V CDR1 and CDR2: GTSNPN, SVGIG (reference sequence). CDR3 length equals 11 residues. The CDR3 DNA follows: TGTGCCAGAGGGAGGGCATGGTACGCTTTCTTT. Its protein product is CARGRAWYAFF.

Concerning this clone: Other DNA sequences in this sample translate to the same CDR3. The chain carries TRBV5-4 and TRBJ2-7; 9 nucleotides line up with TRBD2. Germline V gives CDR1 SGHNT, CDR2 YYREEE (reference sequence). The CDR3 contains 13 residues. V was clipped by 0 bases and J by 5 bases; unmatched bases: 0. The CDR3 region has the DNA TGTGCCAGCAGCTTGGGACTAGCGGACGAGCAGTACTTC. Protein sequence: CASSLGLADEQYF.

This rearrangement joins TRBV29-1 to TRBJ2-1, with a weak D call TRBD2 (6 bases). The CDR3 length is 13 residues. Germline lookup yields CDR1 SQVTM and CDR2 ANQGSEA. Trimming took 4 bases from V and 6 from J, leaving 13 bases between them. Here the CDR3 reads CSVGPGLRNEQFF. The CDR3 DNA sequence: TGCAGCGTTGGACCGGGACTTCGCAATGAGCAGTTCTTC.

The table lists this clone with a few counts. The V call is TRBV10-2, the J call TRBJ2-5; possibly TRBD1 or TRBD2 for D (6 bases each). Trimming stripped 6 bases from V and 6 bases from J, with 11 bases between. Germline V lookup: CDR1 WSHSY, CDR2 SAAADI. This CDR3 is built from 12 residues. The CDR3 protein is CASSAGQQTQYF. CDR3 coding DNA: TGCGCCAGCAGCGCGGGACAACAGACCCAGTACTTC.

The chain has TRBV28 and TRBJ2-5; TRBD2 agrees at 11 bases. In germline, CDR1 is MDHEN, CDR2 SYDVKM. V gave up 8 bases and J gave up 0 bases; unmatched junction bases: 11. The CDR3 totals 17 residues. This chain's CDR3 is CASRSPRLAGNQETQYF. CDR3 nucleotides: TGTGCCAGCCGCTCACCACGACTAGCGGGAAACCAAGAGACCCAGTACTTC.

The rearrangement joins TRBV21-1 to TRBJ2-7; TRBD1, as called in the table, went unchecked against the DNA. TRBV21-1 is a pseudogene. CDR3 length equals 16 residues. Here the CDR3 reads CASSFRPGQGPYEQYF. Written as DNA, the CDR3 is TGTGCCAGCAGCTTTAGACCGGGACAGGGTCCCTACGAGCAGTACTTC.

V is TRBV11-2 and J is TRBJ1-4; 7 nucleotides agree with TRBD1. Germline lookup yields CDR1 SGHAT and CDR2 FQNNGV. V shed 6 bases, J shed 7 bases, and the junction held 8 bases outside the gene matches. This CDR3 region has 14 residues. CDR3 region: CASRDHPGGEKLFF. The CDR3 DNA reads TGTGCCAGCAGGGATCACCCAGGGGGTGAAAAACTGTTTTTT.

For this clone: Other nucleotide sequences in the sample specify the same CDR3. The V and J genes are TRBV5-1 and TRBJ2-7; TRBD1 is a possible D gene (5 bases). The CDR3 loop spans 13 amino acids. V was trimmed by 4 bases and J by 3 bases, leaving 11 bases between them. The germline gives CDR1 SGHRS, CDR2 YFSETQ. The DNA for the CDR3 is TGCGCCAGCAGCCTACAACAGGACTACGAGCAGTACTTC. Translating it yields CASSLQQDYEQYF.

This chain connects TRBV5-8 to TRBJ1-2; unclear D gene. Germline assignment: CDR1 SGHTS and CDR2 YDEGEE. The length of the CDR3 is 12 residues. V was clipped by 2 bases and J by 8 bases, with 10 bases between them. The CDR3 DNA reads as TGTGCCAGCAGCTTTGGAGTACCAGGCTACACCTTC. Translating gives CASSFGVPGYTF.

The chain combines TRBV27 with TRBJ1-1; D uncertain. Germline values: CDR1 MNHEY, CDR2 SMNVEV (reference sequence). The V and J ends lost 3 bases and 0 bases respectively, with 14 bases between them. This CDR3 has 16 amino acids. Here the CDR3 reads CASSLAGPPMNTEAFF. CDR3 sequence (DNA): TGTGCCAGCAGTTTGGCAGGCCCACCCATGAACACTGAAGCTTTCTTT.

Worth noting for this clone: At the DNA level, this CDR3 is encoded by other sequences in the same sample as well. The gene calls are TRBV30 and TRBJ2-1; D is unclear. The germline gives CDR1 GTSNPN, CDR2 SVGIG (reference sequence). The V end lost 1 base, the J end lost 5 bases, and 3 bases lay between the germline ends. There are 11 residues in the CDR3. CDR3 sequence: CAWSENNEQFF. The CDR3 bases are TGTGCCTGGAGTGAAAACAATGAGCAGTTCTTC.

For this clone: Different DNA sequences within this sample yield the same CDR3. The chain is built from TRBV5-1 and TRBJ1-1, with unresolved D. V was cut by 0 bases and J by 5 bases, with 8 bases left in between. The length of the CDR3 is 13 residues. In germline, CDR1 is SGHRS, CDR2 YFSETQ. Here the CDR3 reads CASSLGGGTEAFF. The CDR3 nucleotides read TGCGCCAGCAGCTTGGGCGGTGGTACTGAAGCTTTCTTT.

This clone was seen once. Distinct nucleotide sequences in the sample also encode this CDR3. V gene TRBV7-9 combines with J gene TRBJ1-1; TRBD1 agrees at 10 bases. The CDR3 is 14 amino acids. Trimming at V came to 4 bases and at J to 3 bases, leaving 2 bases not matched to a gene. Germline CDR1 SEHNR, CDR2 FQNEAQ (reference sequence). The CDR3 DNA sequence: TGTGCCAGCAGCTCCGGACAGGGGGACACTGAAGCTTTCTTT. Its translation: CASSSGQGDTEAFF. Full variable domain (missing parts from reference TRBV7-9 and TRBJ1-1): DTGVSQNPRHKITKRGQNVTFRCDPISEHNRLYWYRQTLGQGPEFLTYFQNEAQLEKSRLLSDRFSAERPKGSFSTLEIQRTEQGDSAMYLCASSSGQGDTEAFFGQGTRLTVV.

The rearrangement links TRBV25-1 to TRBJ1-1; the D is unclear. Trimming removed 4 bases at V and 1 base at J, with 13 bases between. This CDR3 has 15 amino acids. Germline values: CDR1 MGHDK, CDR2 SYGVNS. DNA of the CDR3: TGTGCCAGCAGTGTTGGCGGATGGGGGAACACTGAAGCTTTCTTT. Its protein is CASSVGGWGNTEAFF.

The V call is TRBV15, the J call TRBJ2-3; possibly TRBD1 or TRBD2 for D (6 bases each). V lost 3 bases and J lost 3, with 13 bases in between. The CDR3 totals 15 residues. Germline V gene lookup returns CDR1 LNHNV and CDR2 YYDKDF (reference sequence). The CDR3 protein is CATSSGRGPTDTQYF. The DNA for the CDR3 is TGTGCCACCAGCAGCGGTCGGGGGCCAACAGATACGCAGTATTTT.

A word on this clone: Other DNA sequences of this sample code for an identical CDR3. V gene TRBV5-1 combines with J gene TRBJ2-1, with no clear D. The CDR3 contains 12 residues. Trimming removed 0 bases from V and 6 bases from J, with 4 bases in between. Per the germline V gene, CDR1 is SGHRS and CDR2 is YFSETQ. Written as DNA, the CDR3 is TGCGCCAGCAGCTTGGCAGGCAATGAGCAGTTCTTC. Translated, it gives CASSLAGNEQFF.

The chain carries TRBV5-6 and TRBJ2-5, with 8 bases aligning to TRBD2. The CDR3 is 19 residues long. The V gene end was trimmed by 0 bases and the J gene end by 2 bases; junction bases not matched to a gene: 15. Germline CDR1 and CDR2: SGHDT and YYEEEE. The CDR3 protein is CASSLALGPSGPIQETQYF. In DNA, the CDR3 is TGTGCCAGCAGCTTGGCCTTGGGCCCTAGCGGGCCGATACAAGAGACCCAGTACTTC.

This clone was seen a single time. V and J are TRBV5-6 and TRBJ2-2; D remains unclear. The V end was cut by 0 bases, the J end by 3 bases, with 6 bases between. Germline loops: CDR1 SGHDT, CDR2 YYEEEE. The length of the CDR3 is 14 residues. CDR3 DNA sequence: TGTGCCAGCAGCTTGGTACCGGACACCGGGGAGCTGTTTTTT. It yields the protein CASSLVPDTGELFF.

As for this clone: The same CDR3 can be traced to other DNA sequences in this sample. The chain uses TRBV7-2 and TRBJ2-7; weak D call: TRBD2 (5 bases). V dropped 5 bases and J dropped 2 bases, with 7 bases sitting between them. Germline-derived CDR1 and CDR2 are SGHTA and FQGNSA. CDR3 length equals 12 residues. As DNA, the CDR3 is TGTGCCAGCAGCCCGACTACCTACGAGCAGTACTTC. It is translated as CASSPTTYEQYF.

This sequence joins TRBV19 and TRBJ1-5; D uncertain. Germline CDR1 and CDR2: LNHDA and SQIVND (reference sequence). V shed 0 bases and J shed 8 bases, with 8 bases lying between them. The CDR3 has 13 residues. CDR3 DNA: TGTGCCAGTAGTATAGATACGGAAGAGCCCCAGCATTTT. Residues: CASSIDTEEPQHF.

This clone was counted a single time. The J gene is TRBJ2-7, the V gene TRBV5-1; 8 bases align to TRBD2. V gave up 1 base and J gave up 2 bases; unmatched junction bases: 8. CDR3 length: 16 residues. Germline V lookup: CDR1 SGHRS, CDR2 YFSETQ. In nucleotides, the CDR3 is TGCGCCAGCAGCTTGACTAGCGGCCCTACCCCCTACGAGCAGTACTTC. Translated, it gives CASSLTSGPTPYEQYF.